This T cell receptor beta chain was recovered during a study of T-cell reconstitution after alpha-beta-depleted transplantation in children (dated by TCRdb to between 2015 and 2016). Turning to the overall study: Using TCR repertoire profiling, the study followed T-cell immune reconstitution in a quantitative way in children after TCRalphabeta/CD19-depleted allogeneic hematopoietic cell transplantation. Results the study describes overall, beyond this receptor: Over subsequent months, a decline in hyperexpanded clone frequencies was noted, and after one year, T-cell counts and TCRbeta diversity were mostly ascribed to newly produced T cells. The high TCRbeta diversity at day 60 in some patients was ascribed to recipient T cells and intrathymic progenitors that had survived conditioning. About two months after transplant, the apparently early recovery of alphabetaT-cell counts reportedly depended on just several hundred clones that had expanded rapidly and came from non-depleted graft cells.

The CDR3 runs 13 amino acids, cysteine and phenylalanine included. Only the CDR3 portion is preserved as DNA: 39 bases, with reading frame beginning at the first base. Between the V and J ends, shortened by 1 base and 2 bases respectively, the junction contains 7 bases. CDR1 and CDR2 were assigned from the germline V gene as SGHRS and YFSETQ. Receptors were amplified or captured by PCR. Instrument on record: Illumina HiSeq 2500. Molecular barcoding was employed in the preparation of TCR libraries, with unique molecular identifiers being used to normalize TCRbeta repertoire quantification. The public reads were quality trimmed at Q25 with fastp and then assembled into clones with MiXCR by TCRdb, keeping productive beta chains. Each CDR3 protein appears once, grouped with its most common genes and DNA. The sample includes around 580,000 distinct CDR3 sequences, with 27% observed a single time. Clones ranked in the top ten supply about 35% of the sample.

The intended sense of this specimen's treatment or condition label: allogeneic hematopoietic cell transplantation with graft depleted of TCRalphabeta T cells and CD19 B cells. TCRalphabeta/CD19-depleted allogeneic hematopoietic cell grafts were given to the transplant recipients, all of whom were children. Concerning this clonotype itself: Its cognate antigen has yet to be identified. Base qualities are not at hand, and no much larger clone is one base apart.

This chain is built from TRBV5-1 and TRBJ2-7, with the D gene not clear enough to name. The material was PBMCs, obtained before TCRalphabeta/CD19-depleted stem cell transplant. The TCR sequence derives from a boy under two years old with Wiskott-Aldrich syndrome, due to receive a stem cell transplant. At the DNA level, the sequence is TGCGCCAGCAGCTTGATCAGTACCTACGAGCAGTACTTC. This yields the protein CASSLISTYEQYF.